These 11 T cell receptor beta chains came from one sample sequenced in a study of blood T cell repertoires in COVID-19. The repertoire was sequenced with immunoSEQ multiplex PCR; TCRdb's copy has only in-frame clones and lacks some. The sample shows a few hundred thousand clones, 88% of them seen only once. Sequenced: PBMCs or T cells enriched from blood (not recorded which). The receptors stem from a woman between 50 and 59 years old who had recovered from COVID-19.

A word on this clone: Other nucleotide sequences in the sample specify the same CDR3. The rearrangement links TRBV30 to TRBJ1-1; D gene uncertain. The V end lost 0 bases, the J end lost 7 bases, and 6 bases lay between the germline ends. Germline V CDR1 and CDR2: GTSNPN, SVGIG (reference sequence). This CDR3 has 11 amino acids. This CDR3 is CAWSVLGEAFF. The CDR3 DNA follows: TGTGCCTGGAGTGTACTCGGTGAAGCTTTCTTT. The variable domain in full, with the rest retrieved from reference TRBV30 and TRBJ1-1, is SQTIHQWPATLVQPVGSPLSLECTVEGTSNPNLYWYRQAAGRGLQLLFYSVGIGQISSEVPQNLSASRPQDRQFILSSKKLLLSDSGFYLCAWSVLGEAFFGQGTRLTVV.

The J gene is TRBJ1-1, the V gene TRBV28, with TRBD1 matching over 9 bases. The CDR3 has 16 amino acids. V lost 6 bases and J lost 4; bases outside the gene matches: 12. CDR1 and CDR2 from the germline V gene are MDHEN and SYDVKM. DNA of the CDR3: TGTGCCAGCAGCGAAAGCAACAGGGGGCCCGGCACTGAAGCTTTCTTT. Translated, it gives CASSESNRGPGTEAFF.

The rearrangement uses TRBV4-1 and TRBJ1-3; maybe TRBD1 (6 bases). Trimming pared 0 bases from V and 3 bases from J, leaving 12 bases between. Looked up from germline, CDR1 is MGHRA and CDR2 is YSYEKL. The CDR3 runs to 16 residues. The CDR3 sequence: CASSQDLGARGNTIYF. The CDR3 DNA is TGCGCCAGCAGCCAAGATTTGGGGGCGCGTGGAAACACCATATATTTT.

This chain joins TRBV7-9 and TRBJ1-2; 7 bases are a match to TRBD1. CDR1 and CDR2 (germline): SEHNR, FQNEAQ (reference sequence). This CDR3 spans 16 amino acids. The junction had 10 bases not matched to a gene; V was cut back by 5 bases and J by 1 base. As DNA, the CDR3 is TGTGCCAGCAGCCAGACGGGGACAGTTCTTAACTATGGCTACACCTTC. Its translation: CASSQTGTVLNYGYTF.

The count of this clone is one. V usage is TRBV6-1 and J usage is TRBJ1-3, with 7 positions matching TRBD1. J lost 0 bases, V lost 2 bases, and 7 bases had no gene match. There are 17 residues in the CDR3. The germline V gene has CDR1 MNHNS and CDR2 SASEGT. CDR3 sequence: CASSEKDRSISGNTIYF. The CDR3 DNA follows: TGTGCCAGCAGTGAAAAGGACAGGTCGATCTCTGGAAACACCATATATTTT.

This chain joins TRBV6-1 and TRBJ2-3, with a possible D match to TRBD2 (6 bases). This CDR3 is 16 amino acids long. From germline, CDR1 is MNHNS and CDR2 SASEGT. With 2 bases removed from V and 2 bases from J, the gap between germline ends came to 14 bases. DNA for the CDR3: TGTGCCAGCAGTGAAACCTCCGGGGGATTCACAGATACGCAGTATTTT. This codes for CASSETSGGFTDTQYF.

V and J are TRBV5-5 and TRBJ1-5, with D possibly matching TRBD1 (6 bases). Germline-derived CDR1 and CDR2 are SGHKS and YYEKEE (reference sequence). The V end was cut by 1 base, the J end by 5 bases, with 13 bases between. The CDR3 runs to 15 residues. CDR3 in amino acids: CASSLKGGADQPQHF. CDR3 sequence (DNA): TGTGCCAGCAGCTTGAAAGGGGGGGCAGATCAGCCCCAGCATTTT. Together with reference TRBV5-5 and TRBJ1-5, the CDR3 gives the full variable domain: DAGVTQSPTHLIKTRGQQVTLRCSPISGHKSVSWYQQVLGQGPQFIFQYYEKEERGRGNFPDRFSARQFPNYSSELNVNALLLGDSALYLCASSLKGGADQPQHFGDGTRLSIL.

The rearrangement links TRBV7-9 to TRBJ2-7; the match to TRBD1 covers 10 bases. CDR1 is SEHNR and CDR2 is FQNEAQ in the germline V gene (reference sequence). Trimming removed 5 bases from V and 6 bases from J; junction bases left unmatched: 16. This CDR3 region has 17 residues. CDR3 amino acids: CASSPKEGRTGGLEQYF. The CDR3 DNA follows: TGTGCCAGCAGCCCAAAGGAGGGCAGGACAGGGGGGCTCGAGCAGTACTTC.

The CDR3 protein is CATSRPGDPSGRQNEQFF. The DNA for the CDR3 is TGTGCCACCAGCAGACCAGGGGACCCTAGCGGGAGGCAAAATGAGCAGTTCTTC. The chain links TRBV15 to TRBJ2-1; 11 nucleotides line up with TRBD2. V was pared by 2 bases and J by 7 bases, with 13 bases of the junction left unmatched. This CDR3 contains 18 residues. CDR1 and CDR2 (germline): LNHNV, YYDKDF (reference sequence).

The genes are TRBV28 and TRBJ2-2; the D is unclear. Looked up from germline, CDR1 is MDHEN and CDR2 is SYDVKM. Between the trimmed V and J ends, which lost 5 bases and 0 bases, there was a span of 4 bases. This CDR3 is built from 13 residues. The CDR3 sequence is CASSPANTGELFF. In nucleotides, the CDR3 is TGTGCCAGCAGTCCTGCGAACACCGGGGAGCTGTTTTTT.

V gene TRBV15 combines with J gene TRBJ1-1, with a tentative D call TRBD1 (5 bases). Germline CDR1 LNHNV, CDR2 YYDKDF (reference sequence). CDR3 size: 14 residues. The ends were cut back, 7 bases at V and 8 bases at J, with 20 bases in the middle. The CDR3 spells CATTRWGGNNEAFF. DNA of the CDR3: TGTGCCACCACCCGGTGGGGGGGGAACAACGAAGCTTTCTTT.